Shown below are 25 T cell receptor beta chains from a single sample sequenced in a study of blood T cells in healthy people across ages (dated by TCRdb to 2014 to 2015). Receptor amplification or capture employed 5' RACE. Instrument used: Illumina HiSeq 2500. The second PCR ran for about 6 to 11 cycles and used a J-beta primer mix along with a sample-barcoded 5' primer. TCRdb applied fastp at Q25 and MiXCR to the public reads, then kept only in-frame beta chains. Each entry is one CDR3 protein sequence, shown with its most common DNA and genes. The sample table holds 700,000 or so distinct CDR3 sequences, of which approximately 40% were seen once. The top ten clones comprise approximately 31% of the sample. Material for sequencing was blood. All receptors derive from a man aged 80 or over in good health.

This clonotype was counted ten times or more. The chain carries TRBV12-3 or TRBV12-4 and TRBJ1-4; D not certain. The CDR3 loop spans 16 amino acids. Trimming pared 4 bases from V and 0 bases from J, leaving 12 bases between. DNA for the CDR3: TGTGCCAGCAGTTATGAGCAAGCGGCAACTAATGAAAAACTGTTTTTT. Protein: CASSYEQAATNEKLFF.

This clonotype was picked up many times. The chain couples TRBV10-1 to TRBJ2-2, with TRBD2 matching 9 bases. This CDR3 is built from 15 residues. V dropped 10 bases and J dropped 1; count of bases not matched to a gene: 7. Germline V lookup: CDR1 WNHNN, CDR2 SYGVQD (reference sequence). The CDR3 DNA is TGCGCCAACGATAGCGGGAGTAGGAACACCGGGGAGCTGTTTTTT. Amino acid sequence: CANDSGSRNTGELFF.

The rearrangement joins TRBV6-2 or TRBV6-3 to TRBJ1-2; D call uncertain. The V gene's germline CDR1 is MNHEY and CDR2 SVGEGT. There are 15 residues in the CDR3. V lost 6 bases to trimming and J lost 2 bases, with 16 bases between them. CDR3 amino acids: CASSRAGEANYGYTF. In DNA form, the CDR3 reads TGTGCCAGCAGCCGCGCCGGGGAGGCAAACTATGGCTACACCTTC.

This sequence joins TRBV5-6 and TRBJ2-4; weak D call: TRBD2 (5 bases). The V end lost 2 bases, the J end lost 6 bases, and 12 bases lay between the germline ends. There are 14 residues in the CDR3. Germline CDR1 SGHDT, CDR2 YYEEEE. Here the CDR3 reads CASSFRGRGNIQYF. The CDR3 DNA sequence: TGTGCCAGCAGCTTCCGGGGTCGGGGAAACATTCAGTACTTC.

This chain links TRBV29-1 with TRBJ2-1; D is ambiguous. The CDR3 is made up of 14 amino acids. Germline V gives CDR1 SQVTM, CDR2 ANQGSEA. Trimming stripped 5 bases from V and 8 bases from J, with 19 bases between. DNA for the CDR3: TGCAGCGTTCGGCTATCAGTGGGGATACATGAGCAGTTCTTC. This gives the protein CSVRLSVGIHEQFF.

This clonotype was picked up many times. The chain has TRBV28 and TRBJ2-1, with 7 bases lining up with TRBD1. J lost 5 bases, V lost 5 bases, and 9 bases had no gene match. The CDR3 is 15 amino acids. Germline V lookup: CDR1 MDHEN, CDR2 SYDVKM. CDR3 nucleotides: TGTGCCAGCAGTAACGACAGGGCTGTTGACAATGAGCAGTTCTTC. Residues: CASSNDRAVDNEQFF.

In its sample, this clonotype was seen a few times. This CDR3 is CASSLGQGSETQYF. For the CDR3, the DNA is TGTGCCAGCAGCTTAGGACAGGGATCGGAGACCCAGTACTTC. The chain recombines TRBV7-2 with TRBJ2-5; 7 bases are a match to TRBD1. Losses at the gene ends were 1 base for V and 5 bases for J; bases not matched to a gene: 4. The CDR3 covers 14 residues. CDR1 is SGHTA, CDR2 FQGNSA, per germline.

This clonotype was found many times. This sequence joins TRBV6-2 or TRBV6-3 and TRBJ2-1, with 7 bases matching TRBD2. V dropped 0 bases and J dropped 10; count of bases not matched to a gene: 9. The CDR3 runs to 15 residues. Per the germline V gene, CDR1 is MNHEY and CDR2 is SVGEGT. CDR3 sequence reads: CASSYSSRREGEQFF. The CDR3 nucleotides read TGTGCCAGCAGTTACTCGAGTCGGAGGGAGGGCGAGCAGTTCTTC.

This clonotype came up a few times. The chain employs TRBV6-6 and TRBJ2-3; D is perhaps TRBD2 (6 bases). This CDR3 comprises 14 residues. Trimming pared 2 bases from V and 6 bases from J, leaving 12 bases between. Germline V gives CDR1 MNHNY, CDR2 SVGAGI (reference sequence). CDR3 bases: TGTGCCAGCAGTTACGGAGGGACCGGCGATACGCAGTATTTT. Protein product: CASSYGGTGDTQYF.

Details on this clonotype: One junction end disagrees with the germline gene, perhaps due to a read error. The rearrangement links TRBV6-2 or TRBV6-3 to TRBJ2-7; D ambiguous. The J call may be incorrect, as the DNA end agrees better with TRBJ2-5. CDR1 and CDR2 from the germline V gene are MNHEY and SVGEGT. The CDR3 length is 12 residues. The CDR3: CDSLTVGETQYF. The DNA of the CDR3 is TGTGACAGCCTTACGGTGGGAGAGACCCAGTACTTC.

The chain carries TRBV20-1 and TRBJ2-5; 7 positions match TRBD1. The length of the CDR3 is 15 residues. J lost 0 bases, V lost 7 bases, and 11 bases had no gene match. CDR1 is DFQATT and CDR2 is SNEGSKA in the germline V gene (reference sequence). DNA of the CDR3: TGCAGTGTAATCAACAGGGGAAAATACCAAGAGACCCAGTACTTC. Translated, it gives CSVINRGKYQETQYF.

The rearrangement joins TRBV6-5 to TRBJ2-3; unclear D gene. The germline V gene encodes CDR1 MNHEY and CDR2 SVGAGI. This CDR3 contains 13 residues. V was trimmed by 7 bases and J by 4 bases, leaving 12 bases between them. As DNA, the CDR3 is TGTGCCAGCATAAAAACGGCTTCAGATACGCAGTATTTT. Translation gives CASIKTASDTQYF.

This clonotype was observed at least ten times. This chain uses TRBV29-1 with TRBJ2-4; 7 nucleotides align to TRBD1. Trimming removed 4 bases from V and 3 bases from J; junction bases left unmatched: 3. The germline CDR1 and CDR2 sequences are SQVTM and ANQGSEA. The CDR3 loop spans 13 amino acids. The CDR3 nucleotides read TGCAGCGTTGGACAGGGTGGCAAAAACATTCAGTACTTC. Translating gives CSVGQGGKNIQYF. Variable domain in full (rest from reference TRBV29-1 and TRBJ2-4): SAVISQKPSRDICQRGTSLTIQCQVDSQVTMMFWYRQQPGQSLTLIATANQGSEATYESGFVIDKFPISRPNLTFSTLTVSNMSPEDSSIYLCSVGQGGKNIQYFGAGTRLSVL.

The chain combines TRBV7-2 with TRBJ1-1; D is ambiguous. The V and J ends lost 5 bases and 6 bases respectively, with 22 bases between them. Germline V gives CDR1 SGHTA, CDR2 FQGNSA. This CDR3 comprises 16 residues. CDR3 coding DNA: TGTGCCAGCAGCCGCTCTCCCCCTTGGATTACCGCTGAAGCTTTCTTT. Translating it yields CASSRSPPWITAEAFF.

Notes on this clonotype: Germline and junction disagree at one end, which may indicate a read error. The rearrangement joins TRBV20-1 to TRBJ2-3; D ambiguous. The germline gives CDR1 DFQATT, CDR2 SNEGSKA (reference sequence). The CDR3 runs 12 residues. The CDR3, as DNA: TGCAGTGCAAGAGCTCCCCCAGATACGCAGTATTTT. Protein: CSARAPPDTQYF.

This chain joins TRBV20-1 and TRBJ2-7; D may be TRBD1 or TRBD2 (5 bases each). Looked up from germline, CDR1 is DFQATT and CDR2 is SNEGSKA (reference sequence). The CDR3 contains 15 residues. Trimming shortened V by 3 bases and J by 3 bases, and 18 bases separated the two germline ends. Here the CDR3 reads CSARGRGGENYEQYF. Written as DNA, the CDR3 is TGCAGTGCTAGGGGCCGTGGGGGAGAGAACTACGAGCAGTACTTC.

The sample holds many counts of this clonotype. The V and J genes are TRBV2 and TRBJ2-2; D call uncertain. V gave up 0 bases and J gave up 2 bases, with 7 bases separating them. The length of the CDR3 is 15 residues. Looked up from germline, CDR1 is SNHLY and CDR2 is FYNNEI. The CDR3 bases are TGTGCCAGCAGTGAAGCGCGGCTTAACACCGGGGAGCTGTTTTTT. It encodes CASSEARLNTGELFF.

This clonotype was picked up a small number of times. The J gene is TRBJ2-7, the V gene TRBV25-1, with D maybe TRBD1 (5 bases). CDR3 size: 15 residues. V was pared by 0 bases and J by 4 bases, with 13 bases between. Germline V gene sequence: CDR1 MGHDK, CDR2 SYGVNS. The CDR3 DNA reads as TGTGCCAGCAGTGAATACGGTCAGGGATTTTACGAGCAGTACTTC. It translates to CASSEYGQGFYEQYF.

This rearrangement joins TRBV5-8 to TRBJ2-7; D not certain. Germline lookup yields CDR1 SGHTS and CDR2 YDEGEE. This CDR3 spans 16 amino acids. Trimming removed 1 base at V and 7 bases at J, with 21 bases between. CDR3 amino acids: CASSLRWANPANEQYF. CDR3 DNA: TGTGCCAGCAGCTTGCGTTGGGCTAACCCGGCCAATGAGCAGTACTTC.

In this sample, this clonotype turned up a few times. J is TRBJ1-2 and V is TRBV18; TRBD1 aligns across 7 bases. Trimming took 6 bases from V and 7 from J; bases not matched to a gene: 11. The CDR3 has 14 amino acids. CDR1 KGHSH and CDR2 LQKENI come from the germline V gene. The CDR3, as DNA: TGTGCCAGCTCTCCAGGGACAGATTTAGGTGGCTACACCTTC. Protein product: CASSPGTDLGGYTF. Full variable domain (missing parts from reference TRBV18 and TRBJ1-2): NAGVMQNPRHLVRRRGQEARLRCSPMKGHSHVYWYRQLPEEGLKFMVYLQKENIIDESGMPKERFSAEFPKEGPSILRIQQVVRGDSAAYFCASSPGTDLGGYTFGSGTRLTVV.

This clonotype was recorded only once. The V and J genes are TRBV7-9 and TRBJ2-3, with a possible D match to TRBD1 (6 bases). Germline V gene lookup returns CDR1 SEHNR and CDR2 FQNEAQ (reference sequence). V shed 5 bases and J shed 6 bases, with 15 bases lying between them. CDR3 size: 14 residues. The CDR3 DNA follows: TGTGCCAGCAGCCGGAGTCAGGGGTCGGATACGCAGTATTTT. This gives the protein CASSRSQGSDTQYF.

This clonotype occurred a few times. The chain carries TRBV4-2 and TRBJ2-5, with 8 bases that match TRBD2. Germline V gene sequence: CDR1 LGHNA, CDR2 YNFKEQ. After removal of 1 base from V and 3 bases from J, the junction contained 19 bases not matched to a gene. The CDR3 runs 20 residues. As DNA, the CDR3 is TGTGCCAGCAGCCAAGGGACGGGGGGGATGGTTACGCACCCCGAAGAGACCCAGTACTTC. Translating it yields CASSQGTGGMVTHPEETQYF.

This clonotype was detected a few times. The J gene is TRBJ2-5, the V gene TRBV24-1; D assignment may be TRBD1 or TRBD2 (7 bases each). Trimming pared 2 bases from V and 3 bases from J, leaving 15 bases between. The V gene's germline CDR1 is KGHDR and CDR2 SFDVKD. CDR3 length: 16 amino acids. DNA for the CDR3: TGTGCCACCAGTGATTCGTCGCAGGGGGGGAAAGAGACCCAGTACTTC. Translated, it gives CATSDSSQGGKETQYF.

The chain recombines TRBV6-5 with TRBJ2-1, with D maybe TRBD1 (5 bases). The CDR3 extends over 16 amino acids. Germline CDR1 reads MNHEY; CDR2 reads SVGAGI. Between the trimmed V and J ends, which lost 0 bases and 8 bases, there was a span of 17 bases. The CDR3 spells CASSYSGPGQVDEQFF. The CDR3 DNA sequence: TGTGCCAGCAGTTACTCGGGCCCCGGACAAGTCGATGAGCAGTTCTTC.

The chain links TRBV12-3 or TRBV12-4 to TRBJ2-6; D gene ambiguous. The CDR3 contains 15 residues. The V gene lost 6 bases and the J gene lost 0 bases, with 9 bases spanning the gap. The CDR3 DNA reads TGTGCCAGCAGGCCTCAGAGCTCTGGGGCCAACGTCCTGACTTTC. Protein sequence: CASRPQSSGANVLTF.